The clone carrying this TCR beta chain was picked up one time. Its antigen remains unidentified. The entry originates in a study of cytomegalovirus exposure and HLA in healthy donors. Study information: As released early, the data held about 85 million unique TCRs from HLA-typed donors. Study outcomes and limitations: The majority of TCR sequences were rare, yet some public TCRs appeared in many donors. DRB1 showed the most TCR associations and HLA-C the fewest in a later analysis, as rates varied by HLA locus. Per a later analysis, about 17,000 TCR beta sequences showed association with HLA alleles at 0.05 false discovery rate.

Primers: 60 Vbeta forward and 13 Jbeta reverse. Assay: immunoSEQ multiplex PCR; the TCRdb copy retains only in-frame clones and omits some. This table has 90,000 to 100,000 clones, roughly three quarters appearing once. The CDR3 runs 15 residues. The V end was cut by 2 bases, the J end by 1 base, with 12 bases between. CDR1 is MGHRA, CDR2 YSYEKL, per germline. This clonotype was sampled from a female donor in good health and CMV-seronegative. The rearrangement links TRBV4-1 to TRBJ2-7; D is perhaps TRBD2 (6 bases). Material for sequencing was PBMCs. CDR3 sequence: CASSQRRVQSYEQYF. The DNA for the CDR3 is TGCGCCAGCAGCCAAAGGAGGGTTCAATCCTACGAGCAGTACTTC.